The clone carrying this T cell receptor (beta chain) was seen once. The target antigen is unknown. This CDR3 is built from 15 residues. The germline CDR1 and CDR2 sequences are MNHEY and SMNVEV (reference sequence). V lost 5 bases to trimming and J lost 1 base; unmatched junction nucleotides: 6. PBMCs had their origin in fresh peripheral blood (about 10 ml). These data come from a study of Graves' ophthalmopathy and Graves' hyperthyroidism. Study context: Peripheral blood sampling preceded any treatment and occurred at initial diagnosis. Points from the study as a whole: Most expanded thyroid clonotypes above 0.001 frequency also appeared in blood.

Beta-chain TCR CDR3 regions were amplified from RNA transcripts. RT-PCR was first run with HTBI primers, then multiplex PCR in a second round. TCRdb redid the calling of the multiplex PCR reads with MiXCR, one entry per CDR3 protein. The sample comprises 400,000 to 450,000 distinct CDR3 sequences, roughly 20% of which are singletons, and roughly 3% rests with the top ten. What was sequenced was peripheral blood. The source of this sequence is a woman younger than 35 with stable Graves' hyperthyroidism. This chain joins TRBV27 and TRBJ1-1; TRBD1 agrees at 8 bases. The chain's CDR3 is CASSPLQGGNTEAFF. CDR3 sequence (DNA): TGTGCCAGCAGTCCACTACAGGGGGGGAACACTGAAGCTTTCTTT.